Detailed here is one TCR beta chain. The target of this receptor is not known. No much larger clone exists at a distance of one base, and base qualities are not known. The data belong to a study of shared clonotypes between healthy human individuals (dated by TCRdb to about 2020). Describing the broader study: The cohort included a few men and a couple of women between 18 and 49 years of age. For each donor, CD4 naive and CD4 memory were each run on three plates, CD8 naive on two plates, and CD8 memory on one plate. Each donor's leukapheresis produced roughly between about 0.8 and 8.9 billion PBMCs. Libraries were prepared and TCR repertoires were sequenced by different laboratories using diverse techniques, in order to increase sequencing depth and limit assay-specific biases. To estimate repertoire size and how much clonotype sharing occurs between individuals, the study deeply sequenced the blood TCR repertoires of about 5 healthy adults.

Using the deep immunoSEQ assay, multiplex PCR amplified TCR CDR3 regions from genomic DNA. Genomic DNA extracted from each cell subset was distributed evenly over all wells of several immunoSEQ 96-well plates, and each plate served as one replicate. For sorted subsets, about 220 ng of genomic DNA, equivalent to roughly 33,000 T cell genomes, went into each replicate PCR. The purified libraries were quantified using a Qubit 3.0 fluorometer, sized with a Bioanalyzer 2100, and then quantified again using the KAPA Library Quantification kit. Each immunoSEQ 96-well plate was sequenced on its own single-read 150-cycle Illumina NextSeq 550 flow cell. On the authors' methods: Because only junctional sequences without quality scores were contained in the immunoSEQ output, filtering matching that applied to full-length reads could not be performed. To assign V/J genes and CDR3, sequences were annotated against IMGT germline references using PyIR, a Python wrapper for IgBLAST v1.9. Reads were removed for weak V/J assignments (E-value above 1e-6), missing CDR3, stop codons, out-of-frame junctions, or ambiguous translated residues. A V3J clonotype was defined by an identical inferred V gene, J gene, and CDR3 amino acid sequence. Percentage overlap between repertoires was computed as shared unique clonotypes divided by the size of the smaller repertoire. Repertoire richness was assessed with RTK rarefaction, the Chao1 estimator, and Recon v2.1 estimates of unobserved clonotypes. For all TCRbeta clonotypes obtained by the gDNA method from a handful of donors, generation probabilities were computed with OLGA. TCRdb stores this immuneACCESS table with in-frame sequences only. Part of the clones is absent; in the studies checked, under half of the shortfall reflects unresolved V genes, and no reason is known for the rest. V, J and clone size are those of that table, while D and trimming were read from the DNA. This sample gives under 1,100,000 clones in total; about 70% of them show up just once. The ten biggest clones cover over 1.3% of the sample.

Paper-wide results and their limitations: Estimated clonotype richness was generally larger for naive than for memory subsets. Rarefaction of sorted-subset datasets indicated incomplete sequencing despite the large sequencing depth. Clonotypes shared by all four sorted-subset donors showed higher generation probabilities than non-shared clonotypes. Across four donors, roughly 5.4% of naive CD4, around 3.3% of naive CD8, roughly 2.3% of memory CD4, and 0.4% of memory CD8 clonotypes were shared. Because the study included a small number of donors, the genetic and exposure-history diversity represented was limited. Only blood was sampled, and tissue TCR repertoires likely differ from those in blood. Based on pairwise subsampling, the degree of clonotype sharing among donors was expected to be affected by sequencing depth.

Donors were healthy HIV-negative adults with no recently reported acute infections or vaccinations. Every donor was a Caucasian adult living in Nashville, Tennessee, USA. Magnetic negative selection was used to enrich CD4+ T cells, after which naive cells were positively selected on CD45RA and the negative fraction became the memory subset. Blood was obtained by leukapheresis, after which PBMCs were separated by Ficoll-Histopaque density gradient centrifugation and cryopreserved in liquid nitrogen vapor phase. Analytical flow cytometry was used to check the purity and quantity of each magnetically sorted T cell population. Each sorted fraction had its genomic DNA isolated and then quantified by UV absorbance on a Nanodrop 2000c. V lost 4 bases and J lost 0 bases, and the count of bases not matched to a germline gene is 7. The CDR3 contains 15 residues, cysteine and phenylalanine counted. Only the CDR3 portion is preserved as DNA: 45 bases, with reading frame beginning at the first base. For CDR1 and CDR2, the germline V gene lists SGHRS and YFSETQ.

Recombination linked TRBV5-1 to TRBJ2-7, with TRBD1 matching 7 junction bases. Sequencing was carried out using memory CD4+ T cells sorted from blood. The cell subset or site label, read with the paper, signifies: CD45RA-negative fraction. This clonotype originated in a man between 18 and 35 years old in good health. The CDR3 is CASSTTGVSSYEQYF. Here is the DNA: TGCGCCAGCAGCACCACAGGGGTTAGCTCCTACGAGCAGTACTTC.